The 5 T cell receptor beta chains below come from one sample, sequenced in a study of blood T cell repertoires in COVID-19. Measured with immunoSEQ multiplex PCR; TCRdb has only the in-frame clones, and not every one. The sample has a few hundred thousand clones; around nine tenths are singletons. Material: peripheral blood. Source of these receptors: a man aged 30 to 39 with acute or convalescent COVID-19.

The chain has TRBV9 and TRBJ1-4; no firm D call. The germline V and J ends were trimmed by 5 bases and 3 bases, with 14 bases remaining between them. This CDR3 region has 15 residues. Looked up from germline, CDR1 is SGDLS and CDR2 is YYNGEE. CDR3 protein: CASRETGSPNEKLFF. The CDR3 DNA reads TGTGCCAGCAGGGAGACGGGGTCCCCTAATGAAAAACTGTTTTTT.

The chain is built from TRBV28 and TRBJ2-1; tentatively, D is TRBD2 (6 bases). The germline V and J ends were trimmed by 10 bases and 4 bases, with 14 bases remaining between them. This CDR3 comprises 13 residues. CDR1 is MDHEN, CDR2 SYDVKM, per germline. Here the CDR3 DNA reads TGTGCCACCAGACGGGGGAGGTACAATGAGCAGTTCTTC. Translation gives CATRRGRYNEQFF.

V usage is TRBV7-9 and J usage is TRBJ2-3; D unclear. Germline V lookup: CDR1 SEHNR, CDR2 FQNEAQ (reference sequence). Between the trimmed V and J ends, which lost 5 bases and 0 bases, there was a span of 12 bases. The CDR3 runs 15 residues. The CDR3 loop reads CASSPSQTSTDTQYF. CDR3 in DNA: TGTGCCAGCAGCCCTTCTCAGACTAGCACAGATACGCAGTATTTT.

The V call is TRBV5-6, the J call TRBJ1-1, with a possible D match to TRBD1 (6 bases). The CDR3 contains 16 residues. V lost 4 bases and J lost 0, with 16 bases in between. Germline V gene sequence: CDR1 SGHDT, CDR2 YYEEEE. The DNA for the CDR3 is TGTGCCAGCAGCCTCACAGGGATCATAGTGAACACTGAAGCTTTCTTT. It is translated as CASSLTGIIVNTEAFF.

The CDR3 spells CASSLRGVENYGYTF. CDR3 nucleotide sequence: TGTGCCAGCAGCTTGCGGGGTGTGGAGAACTATGGCTACACCTTC. The chain employs TRBV5-5 and TRBJ1-2; no firm D call. Germline V gene sequence: CDR1 SGHKS, CDR2 YYEKEE (reference sequence). V lost 1 base, J lost 2 bases, and 12 bases lay in between. The CDR3 contains 15 residues.